The following is a TCR beta chain sequence with its context. Its antigen is unidentified. Repertoires were generated with immunoSEQ multiplex PCR, while TCRdb's copy carries only in-frame clones and drops some. Of some 22,000 clones listed, roughly three quarters are singletons. The data originate from a study of tumor-infiltrating lymphocytes in localized non-small cell lung cancer. Whole-study results and caveats: Different pieces of the same tissue were used for each assay. TCRbeta sequencing showed higher T cell infiltration in tumors than uninvolved lung. TCR sequencing covered a subset of patients with enough tissue. Recurrence-free survival showed no association with tumor T-cell fraction.

V trimming: 0 bases; J trimming: 8 bases; junction bases outside the gene matches: 10. Germline values: CDR1 ENHRY, CDR2 SYGVKD. This CDR3 contains 16 residues. V gene TRBV10-3 combines with J gene TRBJ2-1, with 7 positions matching TRBD2. The source material was lung tumor tissue. This TCR came from a human donor with non-small cell lung cancer. As DNA, the CDR3 is TGTGCCATCAGTGAGTCAGGGCAGGGAGGGAAGGATGAGCAGTTCTTC. Translating it yields CAISESGQGGKDEQFF.